These 2 T cell receptor beta chains were sequenced from one sample in a study of shared clonotypes between healthy human individuals. In the naive CD8 group, cells lacked CD45RO and were positively selected for CCR7, so terminally differentiated effector memory CD45RA+ cells were left out. Sequencing used immunoSEQ multiplex PCR; TCRdb keeps in-frame clones, though not all of them. The sample has some 600,000 clones, approximately 96% seen once; the top ten hold approximately 0.1%. The sample taken for sequencing was naive CD8+ T cells sorted from blood. These TCRs come from a woman in her twenties or thirties in good health.

This chain links TRBV15 with TRBJ1-1; D is perhaps TRBD1 (5 bases). The CDR3 has 19 amino acids. Trimming removed 1 base from V and 1 base from J, with 22 bases in between. Germline V gene data show CDR1 as LNHNV and CDR2 as YYDKDF (reference sequence). This CDR3 reads CATSRVLFDRLSTNTEAFF. The CDR3 coding sequence is TGTGCCACCAGCAGAGTTTTATTCGACAGATTGAGTACGAACACTGAAGCTTTCTTT.

V is TRBV7-9 and J is TRBJ1-1; TRBD1 matches 8 bases. From germline, CDR1 is SEHNR and CDR2 FQNEAQ (reference sequence). The CDR3 has 15 amino acids. The V segment lost 5 bases and the J segment 6 bases; nucleotides outside the gene matches: 11. The CDR3 loop is CASSPRGGQGAEAFF. CDR3 nucleotide sequence: TGTGCCAGCAGCCCTAGGGGCGGACAGGGCGCTGAAGCTTTCTTT.